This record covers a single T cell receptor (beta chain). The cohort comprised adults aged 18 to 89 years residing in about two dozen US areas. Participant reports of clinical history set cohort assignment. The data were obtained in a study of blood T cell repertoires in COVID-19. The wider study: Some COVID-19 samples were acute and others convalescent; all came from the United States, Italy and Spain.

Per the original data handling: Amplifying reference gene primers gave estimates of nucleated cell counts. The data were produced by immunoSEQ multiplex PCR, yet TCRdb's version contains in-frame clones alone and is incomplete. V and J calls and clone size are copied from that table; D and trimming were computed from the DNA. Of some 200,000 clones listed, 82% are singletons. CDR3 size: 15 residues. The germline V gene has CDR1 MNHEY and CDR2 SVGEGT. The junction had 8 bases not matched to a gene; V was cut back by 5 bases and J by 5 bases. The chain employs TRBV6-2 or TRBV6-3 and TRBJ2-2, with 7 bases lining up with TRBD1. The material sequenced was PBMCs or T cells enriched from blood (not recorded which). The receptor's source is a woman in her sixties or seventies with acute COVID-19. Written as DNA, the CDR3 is TGTGCCAGCAGTCCCGAGGGGGCGCTAACCGGGGAGCTGTTTTTT. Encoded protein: CASSPEGALTGELFF.